The 28 T cell receptor beta chains given below trace back to one sample, sequenced in a study of blood T cells in healthy people across ages. Next came a second PCR, run for roughly 6 to 11 cycles, which used a sample-barcoded 5' primer along with a J-beta primer mix. TCRdb re-called the 5' RACE reads with MiXCR, one entry per CDR3 protein. The sample has 1.5 million to 2 million distinct CDR3 sequences; roughly 49% are singletons. Sequences were obtained from blood. These receptors were taken from a woman between 35 and 50 years old in good health.

The CDR3 region is CSALWGGGLSTQYF. CDR3 in DNA: TGCAGCGCCCTCTGGGGAGGGGGTCTGAGTACGCAGTATTTT. The chain joins TRBV29-1 to TRBJ2-3; a weak D match, TRBD2 (7 bases). This CDR3 has 14 residues. Germline V gene sequence: CDR1 SQVTM, CDR2 ANQGSEA. The V gene lost 7 bases and the J gene lost 8 bases, with 22 bases spanning the gap.

This clonotype was detected a few times. This rearrangement joins TRBV18 to TRBJ2-7, with a tentative D call TRBD1 (5 bases). CDR3 length: 13 amino acids. Trimming removed 9 bases from V and 3 bases from J, with 15 bases in between. Germline-derived CDR1 and CDR2 are KGHSH and LQKENI. The CDR3 loop reads CASASGSDYEQYF. In DNA form, the CDR3 reads TGTGCCAGTGCGTCAGGGTCGGACTACGAGCAGTACTTC.

J is TRBJ2-4 and V is TRBV11-2, with TRBD2 matching over 8 bases. Losses at the gene ends were 7 bases for V and 13 bases for J; bases not matched to a gene: 9. The length of the CDR3 is 12 residues. Germline values: CDR1 SGHAT, CDR2 FQNNGV. This CDR3 is CASTGGVGGQYF. The CDR3 nucleotides read TGTGCCAGCACGGGAGGGGTAGGGGGACAGTACTTC.

The CDR3 DNA is TGTGCCAGCAGCACCGTTTTCTCCAAAAATGAGCAGTTCTTC. This gives the protein CASSTVFSKNEQFF. The chain couples TRBV7-2 to TRBJ2-1; D uncertain. This CDR3 is built from 14 residues. The germline V and J ends were trimmed by 5 bases and 7 bases, with 15 bases remaining between them. In germline, CDR1 is SGHTA, CDR2 FQGNSA.

This CDR3 reads CASSLAQGRYEQYF. The CDR3 DNA follows: TGTGCCAGCAGCTTAGCACAGGGGCGGTACGAGCAGTACTTC. The V call is TRBV7-8, the J call TRBJ2-7; TRBD1 matches 7 bases. The trim removed 0 bases at V and 4 bases at J, leaving 3 bases unmatched. CDR3 length equals 14 residues. CDR1 and CDR2 (germline): SGHVS, FQNEAQ.

This clonotype came up a few times. This rearrangement joins TRBV5-6 to TRBJ2-7; TRBD1 might be the D (7 bases). Germline V gene lookup returns CDR1 SGHDT and CDR2 YYEEEE. The CDR3 extends over 14 amino acids. V lost 0 bases, J lost 12 bases, and 19 bases lay in between. CDR3 sequence: CASSLEAVRGVVYF. For the CDR3, the DNA is TGTGCCAGCAGCTTGGAAGCGGTCAGGGGGGTCGTGTACTTC.

The chain links TRBV12-3 or TRBV12-4 to TRBJ2-7; 7 bases align to TRBD1. Losses at the gene ends were 7 bases for V and 3 bases for J; bases not matched to a gene: 12. The CDR3 covers 15 residues. DNA of the CDR3: TGTGCCAGCAACCCCCAAGGGGGCGGCCTCTACGAGCAGTACTTC. This sequence encodes CASNPQGGGLYEQYF.

The chain uses TRBV20-1 and TRBJ2-4; 8 bases are shared with TRBD2. The germline gives CDR1 DFQATT, CDR2 SNEGSKA (reference sequence). The CDR3 has 15 amino acids. J was trimmed by 4 bases and V by 6 bases; bases with no gene match: 11. The CDR3 here is CSAADLRGAKNIQYF. The DNA of the CDR3 is TGCAGTGCAGCTGACTTGCGGGGGGCGAAAAACATTCAGTACTTC.

The chain is built from TRBV5-1 and TRBJ2-4; D perhaps matches TRBD1 (6 bases). The J call may be faulty, since TRBJ2-7 better matches the DNA end. Germline CDR1 is SGHRS and CDR2 is YFSETQ. The CDR3 loop spans 14 amino acids. The CDR3 DNA sequence: TGCGCCAGCAGCCTAACAGGGATAGACTACGAGCAGTACTTC. Its protein product is CASSLTGIDYEQYF.

This clonotype appeared a few times. The V call is TRBV10-3, the J call TRBJ2-3; D could derive from TRBD1 or TRBD2 (5 bases each). Germline lookup yields CDR1 ENHRY and CDR2 SYGVKD. This CDR3 has 13 residues. V lost 10 bases and J 0 bases, leaving 11 bases between the germline ends. The CDR3 here is CATQGGSTDTQYF. The CDR3 nucleotides read TGTGCCACCCAGGGCGGGAGCACAGATACGCAGTATTTT.

This clonotype was counted a few times. The CDR3 reads CSATRTSGGWETQYF. As DNA, the CDR3 is TGCAGTGCAACCCGTACTAGCGGGGGTTGGGAGACCCAGTACTTC. V and J are TRBV20-1 and TRBJ2-5; 11 bases agree with TRBD2. V lost 6 bases and J lost 5; bases outside the gene matches: 11. The CDR3 sequence is 15 residues long. Looked up from germline, CDR1 is DFQATT and CDR2 is SNEGSKA (reference sequence).

The chain uses TRBV6-5 and TRBJ1-2; the D is unclear. CDR1 is MNHEY, CDR2 SVGAGI, per germline. With 6 bases removed from V and 0 bases from J, the gap between germline ends came to 14 bases. The CDR3 consists of 15 residues. CDR3 amino acids: CASRAGRYSNYGYTF. In DNA, the CDR3 is TGTGCCAGCAGGGCCGGGAGGTACTCTAACTATGGCTACACCTTC.

In this sample, this clonotype turned up a few times. The V gene is TRBV27, the J gene TRBJ1-4; possibly TRBD1 for D (6 bases). V lost 5 bases and J lost 7, with 20 bases in between. CDR1 is MNHEY and CDR2 is SMNVEV in the germline V gene (reference sequence). This CDR3 comprises 16 residues. The CDR3 here is CASSPLTGTGGEKLFF. CDR3 nucleotides: TGTGCCAGCAGTCCCTTAACAGGGACGGGTGGTGAAAAACTGTTTTTT.

This clonotype was counted once. V gene TRBV20-1 combines with J gene TRBJ1-1; D is uncertain. CDR3 length equals 14 residues. Deletions cut 1 base from V and 8 bases from J, with 17 bases between. Per germline, CDR1 DFQATT and CDR2 SNEGSKA (reference sequence). CDR3 bases: TGCAGTGCTAGAGTGCCCAACCTTAGACCCGAAGCTTTCTTT. It translates to CSARVPNLRPEAFF.

The chain employs TRBV11-2 and TRBJ1-2, with D unresolved. This CDR3 is 13 amino acids long. The germline CDR1 and CDR2 sequences are SGHAT and FQNNGV. The germline V and J ends were trimmed by 3 bases and 3 bases, with 8 bases remaining between them. Here the CDR3 DNA reads TGTGCCAGCAGCTTTGACGGATACTATGGCTACACCTTC. Residues: CASSFDGYYGYTF.

This chain joins TRBV12-3 or TRBV12-4 and TRBJ2-2; D not resolved. CDR3 length equals 16 residues. V lost 5 bases and J 2 bases, leaving 15 bases between the germline ends. The CDR3 DNA reads as TGTGCCAGCAGTACCCACAATCGAATTAACACCGGGGAGCTGTTTTTT. Amino acid sequence: CASSTHNRINTGELFF.

In this sample, this clonotype turned up a few times. It may be a read error: a sequence one base away is much more abundant. The genes are TRBV29-1 and TRBJ2-5; 8 bases are shared with TRBD2. This CDR3 is 16 amino acids long. Germline values: CDR1 SQVTM, CDR2 ANQGSEA. V shed 0 bases, J shed 11 bases, and the junction held 17 bases outside the gene matches. The CDR3 DNA reads TGCAGCGTTGAAGATCGGGGGGGCGCCGCCTCAAGTGAGCAGTACTTC. This codes for CSVEDRGGAASSEQYF.

This chain uses TRBV5-1 with TRBJ1-2; 10 bases match TRBD1. The CDR3 has 14 amino acids. The ends lost 7 bases at V and 2 bases at J; junction bases unmatched: 5. The germline CDR1 and CDR2 sequences are SGHRS and YFSETQ. The CDR3 here is CASAQGQGNYGYTF. In DNA, the CDR3 is TGCGCCAGCGCTCAGGGACAGGGGAACTATGGCTACACCTTC.

The chain uses TRBV29-1 and TRBJ1-1; a weak D match, TRBD1 (5 bases). CDR1 SQVTM and CDR2 ANQGSEA come from the germline V gene. The CDR3 is 14 amino acids. V lost 4 bases and J lost 2, with 14 bases in between. CDR3 in amino acids: CSVVTRGPNTEAFF. For the CDR3, the DNA is TGCAGCGTTGTTACTAGGGGACCTAACACTGAAGCTTTCTTT.

A single count supports this clonotype. One junction end does not reproduce the germline sequence, and a read error may be involved. J is TRBJ2-5 and V is TRBV5-1; 7 nucleotides match TRBD1. The CDR3 sequence is 14 residues long. Germline V CDR1 and CDR2: SGHRS, YFSETQ. The CDR3 here is CASSKGQPQGTQYF. The CDR3 DNA follows: TGCGCCAGCAGCAAGGGACAGCCCCAAGGGACCCAGTACTTC. Based on the CDR3 plus reference TRBV5-1 and TRBJ2-5, the full variable domain is KAGVTQTPRYLIKTRGQQVTLSCSPISGHRSVSWYQQTPGQGLQFLFEYFSETQRNKGNFPGRFSGRQFSNSRSEMNVSTLELGDSALYLCASSKGQPQGTQYFGPGTRLLVL.

This clonotype was observed once. V is TRBV20-1 and J is TRBJ1-5; D is ambiguous. Germline CDR1 DFQATT, CDR2 SNEGSKA (reference sequence). Trimming removed 4 bases from V and 1 base from J, with 11 bases in between. The CDR3 runs 14 residues. CDR3 in DNA: TGCAGTGCTACCTGGGTGGGCAGCAATCAGCCCCAGCATTTT. Residues: CSATWVGSNQPQHF.

The chain has TRBV2 and TRBJ2-1; TRBD2 matches at 9 bases. CDR3 length: 20 residues. The ends lost 3 bases at V and 2 bases at J; junction bases unmatched: 17. Germline V gene sequence: CDR1 SNHLY, CDR2 FYNNEI. The CDR3 loop is CASSDPDGVAGAEAYNEQFF. The DNA of the CDR3 is TGTGCCAGCAGTGACCCCGACGGGGTAGCGGGGGCGGAAGCCTACAATGAGCAGTTCTTC. Complete variable domain (other parts from reference TRBV2 and TRBJ2-1): EPEVTQTPSHQVTQMGQEVILRCVPISNHLYFYWYRQILGQKVEFLVSFYNNEISEKSEIFDDQFSVERPDGSNFTLKIRSTKLEDSAMYFCASSDPDGVAGAEAYNEQFFGPGTRLTVL.

The rearrangement links TRBV29-1 to TRBJ1-1, with D unresolved. With 4 bases removed from V and 4 bases from J, the gap between germline ends came to 7 bases. The CDR3 extends over 11 amino acids. Germline-derived CDR1 and CDR2 are SQVTM and ANQGSEA. The CDR3 region is CSVGDVTEAFF. The CDR3 DNA is TGCAGCGTTGGAGACGTCACTGAAGCTTTCTTT.

The chain couples TRBV9 to TRBJ2-1; 8 nucleotides agree with TRBD2. Germline trimming cut 3 bases from V and 13 bases from J; bases unmatched to any gene: 6. The CDR3 loop spans 12 amino acids. Germline-derived CDR1 and CDR2 are SGDLS and YYNGEE. As DNA, the CDR3 is TGTGCCAGCAGCGGAGGGACTAGGTATCAGTTCTTC. Translating it yields CASSGGTRYQFF.

This clonotype was seen more than once but under ten times. The gene calls are TRBV4-3 and TRBJ2-5; D gene ambiguous. The germline V gene encodes CDR1 LGHNA and CDR2 YSLEER. The CDR3 is 16 amino acids. Trimming left V 1 base short and J 4 bases short, with 16 bases between. The chain's CDR3 is CASSQGGLGSIETQYF. CDR3 DNA: TGCGCCAGCAGCCAAGGGGGTCTGGGGTCAATAGAGACCCAGTACTTC.

Only a few counts were recorded for this clonotype. The chain links TRBV7-2 to TRBJ1-1; D ambiguous. CDR3 length: 13 residues. Germline CDR1 and CDR2: SGHTA and FQGNSA. The V end lost 5 bases, the J end lost 4 bases, and 11 bases lay between the germline ends. CDR3: CASSQRGGTEAFF. The DNA of the CDR3 is TGTGCCAGCAGCCAGCGTGGTGGCACTGAAGCTTTCTTT.

This clonotype was recorded a few times. The chain carries TRBV5-1 and TRBJ2-3; D not certain. V was trimmed by 1 base and J by 2 bases, leaving 5 bases between them. The CDR3 has 13 amino acids. Germline values: CDR1 SGHRS, CDR2 YFSETQ. The CDR3 coding sequence is TGCGCCAGCAGCTTGTCCAACACAGATACGCAGTATTTT. Translating gives CASSLSNTDTQYF.

This clonotype was found a few times. V and J are TRBV10-3 and TRBJ1-5; D possibly corresponds to TRBD1 (5 bases). V lost 2 bases to trimming and J lost 6 bases, with 11 bases between them. From germline, CDR1 is ENHRY and CDR2 SYGVKD. This CDR3 spans 14 amino acids. The CDR3 coding sequence is TGTGCCATCAGTGAGACGACAGCTATTCAGCCCCAGCATTTT. It yields the protein CAISETTAIQPQHF.